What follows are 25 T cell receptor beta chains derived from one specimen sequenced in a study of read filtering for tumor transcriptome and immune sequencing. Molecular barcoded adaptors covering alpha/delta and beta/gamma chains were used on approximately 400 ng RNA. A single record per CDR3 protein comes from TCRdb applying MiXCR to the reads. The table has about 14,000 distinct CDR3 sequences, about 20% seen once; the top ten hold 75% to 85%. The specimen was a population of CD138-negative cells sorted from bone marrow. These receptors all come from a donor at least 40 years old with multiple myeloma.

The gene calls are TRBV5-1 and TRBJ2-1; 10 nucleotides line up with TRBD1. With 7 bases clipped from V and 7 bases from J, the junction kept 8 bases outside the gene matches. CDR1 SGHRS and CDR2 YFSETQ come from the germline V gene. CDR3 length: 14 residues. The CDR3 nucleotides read TGCGCCAGCGACCAATGGACAGGGGGGAATGAGCAGTTCTTC. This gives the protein CASDQWTGGNEQFF.

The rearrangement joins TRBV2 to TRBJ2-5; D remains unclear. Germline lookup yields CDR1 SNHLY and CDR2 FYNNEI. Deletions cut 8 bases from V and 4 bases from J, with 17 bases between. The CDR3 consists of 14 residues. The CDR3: CASPITQQIETQYF. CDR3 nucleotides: TGTGCCAGCCCAATCACACAGCAAATAGAGACCCAGTACTTC.

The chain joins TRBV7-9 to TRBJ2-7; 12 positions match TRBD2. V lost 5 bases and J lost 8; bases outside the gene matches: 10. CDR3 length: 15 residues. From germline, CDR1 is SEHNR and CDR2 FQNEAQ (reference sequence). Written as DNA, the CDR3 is TGTGCCAGCAGCCCCCCACTAGCGGGGGGATGGAAGCAGTACTTC. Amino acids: CASSPPLAGGWKQYF. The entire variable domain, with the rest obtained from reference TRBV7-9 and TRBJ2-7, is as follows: DTGVSQNPRHKITKRGQNVTFRCDPISEHNRLYWYRQTLGQGPEFLTYFQNEAQLEKSRLLSDRFSAERPKGSFSTLEIQRTEQGDSAMYLCASSPPLAGGWKQYFGPGTRLTVT.

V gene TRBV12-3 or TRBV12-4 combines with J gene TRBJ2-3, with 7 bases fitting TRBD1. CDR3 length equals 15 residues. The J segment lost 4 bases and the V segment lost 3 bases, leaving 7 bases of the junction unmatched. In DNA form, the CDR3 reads TGTGCCAGCAGTTTCGACAGGGCGGGCCCAGATACGCAGTATTTT. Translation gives CASSFDRAGPDTQYF.

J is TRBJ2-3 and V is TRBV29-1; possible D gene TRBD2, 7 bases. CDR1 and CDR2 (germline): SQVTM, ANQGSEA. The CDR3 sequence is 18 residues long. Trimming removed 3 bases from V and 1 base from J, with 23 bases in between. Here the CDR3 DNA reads TGCAGCGTTGAGGTTACTCAGGGGAGGGGCGAGGGCACAGATACGCAGTATTTT. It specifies CSVEVTQGRGEGTDTQYF.

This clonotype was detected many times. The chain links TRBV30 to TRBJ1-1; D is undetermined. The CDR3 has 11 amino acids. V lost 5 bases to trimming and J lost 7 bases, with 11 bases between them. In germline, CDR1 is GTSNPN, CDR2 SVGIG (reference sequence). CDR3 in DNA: TGTGCCTGGTTAGAGAATATTGAAGCTTTCTTT. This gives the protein CAWLENIEAFF.

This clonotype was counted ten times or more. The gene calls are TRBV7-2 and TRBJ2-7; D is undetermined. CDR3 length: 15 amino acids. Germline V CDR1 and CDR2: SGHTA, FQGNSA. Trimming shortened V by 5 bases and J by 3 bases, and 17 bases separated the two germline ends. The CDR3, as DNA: TGTGCCAGCAGCCCACATTTCTCCCGCCACTACGAGCAGTACTTC. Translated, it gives CASSPHFSRHYEQYF.

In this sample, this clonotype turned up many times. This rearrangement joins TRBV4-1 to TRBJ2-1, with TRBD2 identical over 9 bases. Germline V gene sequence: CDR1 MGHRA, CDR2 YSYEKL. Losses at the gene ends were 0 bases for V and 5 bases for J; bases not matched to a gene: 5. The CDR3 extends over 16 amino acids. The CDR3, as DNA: TGCGCCAGCAGCCAAGAGGGTAGCGGGGGCCACAATGAGCAGTTCTTC. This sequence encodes CASSQEGSGGHNEQFF.

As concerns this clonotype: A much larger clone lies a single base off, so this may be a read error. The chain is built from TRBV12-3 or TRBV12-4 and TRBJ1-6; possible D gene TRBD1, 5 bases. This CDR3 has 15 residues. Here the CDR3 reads CAGSLGALGVSPLHF. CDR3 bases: TGTGCCGGCAGTTTAGGGGCCCTAGGGGTGTCACCCCTCCACTTT.

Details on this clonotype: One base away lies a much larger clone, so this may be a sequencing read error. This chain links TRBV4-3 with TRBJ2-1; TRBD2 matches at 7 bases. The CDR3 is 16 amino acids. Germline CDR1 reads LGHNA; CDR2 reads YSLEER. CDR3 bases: TGCGCCAGCGGCCAAGATCTCGGAGCGGGAAATAATGAGCAGTTCTTC. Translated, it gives CASGQDLGAGNNEQFF.

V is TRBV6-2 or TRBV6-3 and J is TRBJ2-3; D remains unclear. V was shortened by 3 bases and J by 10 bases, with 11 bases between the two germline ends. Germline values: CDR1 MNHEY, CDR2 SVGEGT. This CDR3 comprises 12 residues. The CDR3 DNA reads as TGTGCCAGCAGTTATCCCCTTGGTTCGCAGTATTTT. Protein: CASSYPLGSQYF.

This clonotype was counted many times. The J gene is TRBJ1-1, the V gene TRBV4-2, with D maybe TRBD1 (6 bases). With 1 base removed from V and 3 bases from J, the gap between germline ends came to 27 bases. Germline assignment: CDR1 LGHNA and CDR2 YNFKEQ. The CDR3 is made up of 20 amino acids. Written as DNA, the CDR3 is TGTGCCAGCAGCCAAGTGAGTAGTTGGTTGACACCAGGGGAAGACACTGAAGCTTTCTTT. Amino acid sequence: CASSQVSSWLTPGEDTEAFF.

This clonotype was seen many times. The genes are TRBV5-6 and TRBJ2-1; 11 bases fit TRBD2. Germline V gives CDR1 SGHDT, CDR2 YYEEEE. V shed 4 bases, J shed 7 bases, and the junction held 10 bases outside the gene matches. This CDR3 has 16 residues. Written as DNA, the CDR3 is TGTGCCAGCAGCCCCTTAGCGGGGGGGCCGGGAAATGAGCAGTTCTTC. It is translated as CASSPLAGGPGNEQFF.

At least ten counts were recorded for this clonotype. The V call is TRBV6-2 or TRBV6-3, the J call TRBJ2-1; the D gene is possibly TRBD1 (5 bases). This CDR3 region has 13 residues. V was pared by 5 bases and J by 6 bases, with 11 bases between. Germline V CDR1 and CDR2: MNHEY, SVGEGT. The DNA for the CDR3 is TGTGCCAGCAGTCCCCGACAGTTCAATGAGCAGTTCTTC. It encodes CASSPRQFNEQFF.

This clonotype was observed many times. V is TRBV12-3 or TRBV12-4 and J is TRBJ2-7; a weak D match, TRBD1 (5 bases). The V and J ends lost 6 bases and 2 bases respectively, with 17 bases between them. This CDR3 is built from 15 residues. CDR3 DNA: TGTGCCAGCAGCAAAAAGTGGGGCTTGGCCTACGAGCAGTACTTC. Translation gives CASSKKWGLAYEQYF.

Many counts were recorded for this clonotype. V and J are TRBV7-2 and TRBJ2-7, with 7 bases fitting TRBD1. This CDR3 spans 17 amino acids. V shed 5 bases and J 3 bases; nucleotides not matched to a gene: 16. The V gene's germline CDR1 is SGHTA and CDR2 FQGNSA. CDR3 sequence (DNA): TGTGCCAGCAGCCCCTTTGGAACCGGGACAGACTACTACGAGCAGTACTTC. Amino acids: CASSPFGTGTDYYEQYF.

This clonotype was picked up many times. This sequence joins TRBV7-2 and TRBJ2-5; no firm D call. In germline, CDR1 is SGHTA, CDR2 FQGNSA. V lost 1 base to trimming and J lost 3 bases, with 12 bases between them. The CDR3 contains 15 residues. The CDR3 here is CASSLGWGWKETQYF. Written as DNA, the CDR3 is TGTGCCAGCAGCTTAGGTTGGGGATGGAAAGAGACCCAGTACTTC.

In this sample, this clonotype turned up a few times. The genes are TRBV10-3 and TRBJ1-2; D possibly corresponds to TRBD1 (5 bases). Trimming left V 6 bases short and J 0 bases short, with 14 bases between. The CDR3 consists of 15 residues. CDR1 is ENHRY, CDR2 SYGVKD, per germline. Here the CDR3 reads CAIRMLDTANYGYTF. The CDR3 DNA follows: TGTGCCATCAGGATGTTGGACACTGCTAACTATGGCTACACCTTC.

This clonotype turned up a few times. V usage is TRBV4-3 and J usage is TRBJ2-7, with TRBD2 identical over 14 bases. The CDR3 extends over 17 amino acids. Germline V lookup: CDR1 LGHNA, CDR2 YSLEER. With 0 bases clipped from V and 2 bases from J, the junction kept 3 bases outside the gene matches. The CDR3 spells CASSQERLAGGAYEQYF. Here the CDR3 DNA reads TGCGCCAGCAGCCAAGAAAGACTAGCGGGAGGGGCCTACGAGCAGTACTTC.

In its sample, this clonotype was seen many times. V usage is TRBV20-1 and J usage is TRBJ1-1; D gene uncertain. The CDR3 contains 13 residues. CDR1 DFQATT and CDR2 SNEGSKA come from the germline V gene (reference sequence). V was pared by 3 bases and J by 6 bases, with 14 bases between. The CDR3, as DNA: TGCAGTGCTAGTTTGGGAGTCGGGGCTGAAGCTTTCTTT. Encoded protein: CSASLGVGAEAFF.

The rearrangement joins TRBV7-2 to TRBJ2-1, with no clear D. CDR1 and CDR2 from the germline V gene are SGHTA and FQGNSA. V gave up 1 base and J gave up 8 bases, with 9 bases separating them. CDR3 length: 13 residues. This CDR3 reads CASSLETDDEQFF. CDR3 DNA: TGTGCCAGCAGCTTAGAGACGGACGATGAGCAGTTCTTC.

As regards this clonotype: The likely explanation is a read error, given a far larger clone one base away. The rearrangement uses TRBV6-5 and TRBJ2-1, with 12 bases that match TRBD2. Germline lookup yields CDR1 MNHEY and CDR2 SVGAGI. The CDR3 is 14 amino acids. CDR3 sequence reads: CASSASGRGNERFF. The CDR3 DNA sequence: TGCGCCAGCAGTGCTAGCGGGAGGGGGAATGAGCGGTTCTTC.

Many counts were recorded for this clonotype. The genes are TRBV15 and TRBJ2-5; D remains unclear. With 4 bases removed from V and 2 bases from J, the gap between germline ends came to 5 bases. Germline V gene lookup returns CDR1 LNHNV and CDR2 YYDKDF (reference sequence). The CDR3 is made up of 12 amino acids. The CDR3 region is CATSTAQETQYF. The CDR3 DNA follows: TGTGCCACCAGCACTGCTCAAGAGACCCAGTACTTC.

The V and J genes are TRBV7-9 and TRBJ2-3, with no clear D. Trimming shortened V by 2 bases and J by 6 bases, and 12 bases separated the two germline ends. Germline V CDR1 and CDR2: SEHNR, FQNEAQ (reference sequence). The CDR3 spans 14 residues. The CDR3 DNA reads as TGTGCCAGCAGCTTATTGGCAATACAGGATACGCAGTATTTT. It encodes CASSLLAIQDTQYF.

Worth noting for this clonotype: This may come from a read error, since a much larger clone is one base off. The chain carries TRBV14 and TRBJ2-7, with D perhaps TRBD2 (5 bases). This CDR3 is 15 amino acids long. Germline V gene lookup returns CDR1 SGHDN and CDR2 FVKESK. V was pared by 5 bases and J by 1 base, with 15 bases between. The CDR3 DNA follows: TGTGCCAGCAGCGCACGACGGACTGCATCCTACGAGCAGTACTTC. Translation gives CASSARRTASYEQYF.